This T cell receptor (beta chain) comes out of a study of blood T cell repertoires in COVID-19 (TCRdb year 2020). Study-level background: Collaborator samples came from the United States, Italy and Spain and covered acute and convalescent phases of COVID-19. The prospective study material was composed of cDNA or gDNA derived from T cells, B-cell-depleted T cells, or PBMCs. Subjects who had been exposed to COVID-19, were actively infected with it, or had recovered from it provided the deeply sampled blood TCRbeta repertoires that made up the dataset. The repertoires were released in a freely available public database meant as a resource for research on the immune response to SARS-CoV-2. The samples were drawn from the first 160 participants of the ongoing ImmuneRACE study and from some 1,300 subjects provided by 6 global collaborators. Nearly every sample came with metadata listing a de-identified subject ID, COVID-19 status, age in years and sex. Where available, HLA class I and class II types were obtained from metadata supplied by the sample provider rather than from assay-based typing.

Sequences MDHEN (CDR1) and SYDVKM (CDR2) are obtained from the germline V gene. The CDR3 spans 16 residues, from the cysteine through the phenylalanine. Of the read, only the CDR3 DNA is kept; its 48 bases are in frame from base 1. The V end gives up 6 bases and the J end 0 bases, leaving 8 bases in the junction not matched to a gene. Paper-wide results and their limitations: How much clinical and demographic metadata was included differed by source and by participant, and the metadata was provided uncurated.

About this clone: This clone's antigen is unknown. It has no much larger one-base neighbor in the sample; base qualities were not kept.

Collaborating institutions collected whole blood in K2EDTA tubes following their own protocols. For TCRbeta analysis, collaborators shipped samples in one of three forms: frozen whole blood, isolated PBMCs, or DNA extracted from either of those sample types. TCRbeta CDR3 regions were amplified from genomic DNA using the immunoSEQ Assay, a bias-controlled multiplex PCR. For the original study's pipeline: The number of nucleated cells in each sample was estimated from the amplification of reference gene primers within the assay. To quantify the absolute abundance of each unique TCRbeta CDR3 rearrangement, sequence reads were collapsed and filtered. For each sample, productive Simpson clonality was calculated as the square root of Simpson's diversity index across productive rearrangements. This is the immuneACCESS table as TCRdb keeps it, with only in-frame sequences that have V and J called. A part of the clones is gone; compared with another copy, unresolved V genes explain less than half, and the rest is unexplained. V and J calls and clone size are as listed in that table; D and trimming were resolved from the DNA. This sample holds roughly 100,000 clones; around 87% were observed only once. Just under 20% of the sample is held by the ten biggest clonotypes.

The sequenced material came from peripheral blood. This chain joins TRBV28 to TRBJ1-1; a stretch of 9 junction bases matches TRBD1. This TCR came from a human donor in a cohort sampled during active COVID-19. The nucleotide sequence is TGTGCCAGCAGCTACGACAGGGGGACCCTGAACACTGAAGCTTTCTTT. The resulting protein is CASSYDRGTLNTEAFF. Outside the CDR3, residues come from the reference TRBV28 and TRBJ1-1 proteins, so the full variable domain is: DVKVTQSSRYLVKRTGEKVFLECVQDMDHENMFWYRQDPGLGLRLIYFSYDVKMKEKGDIPEGYSVSREKKERFSLILESASTNQTSMYLCASSYDRGTLNTEAFFGQGTRLTVV.